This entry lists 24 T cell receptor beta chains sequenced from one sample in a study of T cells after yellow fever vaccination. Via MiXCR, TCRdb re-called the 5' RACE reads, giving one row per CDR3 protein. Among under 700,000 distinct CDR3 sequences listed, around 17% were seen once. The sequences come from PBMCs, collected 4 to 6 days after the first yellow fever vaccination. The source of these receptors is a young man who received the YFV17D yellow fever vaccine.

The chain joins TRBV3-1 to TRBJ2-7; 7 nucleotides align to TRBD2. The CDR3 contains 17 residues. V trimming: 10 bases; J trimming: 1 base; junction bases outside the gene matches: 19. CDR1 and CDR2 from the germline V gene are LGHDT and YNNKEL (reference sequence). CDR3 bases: TGTGCCACCTTCTTTCAACCCGATGGGGGGGAGTCCTACGAGCAGTACGTC. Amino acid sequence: CATFFQPDGGESYEQYV.

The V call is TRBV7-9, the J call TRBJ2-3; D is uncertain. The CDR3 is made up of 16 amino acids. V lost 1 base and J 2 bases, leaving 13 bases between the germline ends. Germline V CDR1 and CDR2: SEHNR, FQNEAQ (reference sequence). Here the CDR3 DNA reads TGTGCCAGCAGCTTAGGACCGGCCCTGACCACAGATACGCAGTATTTT. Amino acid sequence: CASSLGPALTTDTQYF.

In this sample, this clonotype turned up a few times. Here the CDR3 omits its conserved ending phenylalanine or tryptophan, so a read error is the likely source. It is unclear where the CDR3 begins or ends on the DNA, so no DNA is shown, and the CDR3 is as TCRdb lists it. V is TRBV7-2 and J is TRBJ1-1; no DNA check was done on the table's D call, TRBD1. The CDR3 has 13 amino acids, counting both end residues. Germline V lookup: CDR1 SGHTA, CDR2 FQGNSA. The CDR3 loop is CASSLGSDREGDL.

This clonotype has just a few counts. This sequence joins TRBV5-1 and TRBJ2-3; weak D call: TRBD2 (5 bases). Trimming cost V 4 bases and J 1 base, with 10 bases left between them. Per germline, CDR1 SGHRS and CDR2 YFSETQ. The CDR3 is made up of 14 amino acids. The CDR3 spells CASSTGLGTDTQYF. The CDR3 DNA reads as TGCGCCAGCAGCACCGGACTCGGCACAGATACGCAGTATTTT.

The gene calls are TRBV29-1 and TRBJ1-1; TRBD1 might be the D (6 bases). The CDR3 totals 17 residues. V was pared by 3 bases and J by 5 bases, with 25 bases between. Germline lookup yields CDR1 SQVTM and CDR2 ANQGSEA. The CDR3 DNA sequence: TGCAGCGTTGACGGGTCTAATTCTCGGGGGCGACAGACTGAAGCTTTCTTT. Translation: CSVDGSNSRGRQTEAFF.

The CDR3 nucleotides read TGTGCCAGCTCACCTCTAGCAGAGACCCAGTACTTC. Protein sequence: CASSPLAETQYF. V and J are TRBV18 and TRBJ2-5, with D tentatively TRBD2 (5 bases). Germline lookup yields CDR1 KGHSH and CDR2 LQKENI. Deletions cut 3 bases from V and 4 bases from J, with 6 bases between. The CDR3 sequence is 12 residues long.

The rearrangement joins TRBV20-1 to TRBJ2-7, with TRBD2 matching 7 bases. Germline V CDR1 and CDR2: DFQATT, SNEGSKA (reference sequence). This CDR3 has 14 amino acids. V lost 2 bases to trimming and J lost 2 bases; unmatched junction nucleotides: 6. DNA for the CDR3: TGCAGTGCTAGAATGGGGGGGTCCGCCTACGAGCAGTACGTC. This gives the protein CSARMGGSAYEQYV.

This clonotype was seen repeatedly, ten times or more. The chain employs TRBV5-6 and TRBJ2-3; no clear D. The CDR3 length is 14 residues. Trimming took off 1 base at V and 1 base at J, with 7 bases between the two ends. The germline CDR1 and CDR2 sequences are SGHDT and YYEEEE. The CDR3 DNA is TGTGCCAGCAGCTTGAGTCCCCGCACAGATACGCAGTATTTT. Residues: CASSLSPRTDTQYF.

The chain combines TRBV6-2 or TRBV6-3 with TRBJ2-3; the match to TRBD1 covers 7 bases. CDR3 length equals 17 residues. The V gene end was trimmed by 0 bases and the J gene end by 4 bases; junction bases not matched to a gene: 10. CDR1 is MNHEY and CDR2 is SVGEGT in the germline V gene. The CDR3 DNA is TGTGCCAGCAGTTACTCTACAGGGGAATTAGGCGCAGATACGCAGTATTTT. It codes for CASSYSTGELGADTQYF.

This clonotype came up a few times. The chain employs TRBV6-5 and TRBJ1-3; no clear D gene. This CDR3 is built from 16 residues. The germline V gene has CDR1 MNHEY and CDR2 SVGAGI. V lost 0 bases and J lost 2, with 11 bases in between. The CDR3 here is CASSYSMIRPGNTIYF. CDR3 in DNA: TGTGCCAGCAGTTACTCGATGATCCGGCCTGGAAACACCATATATTTT.

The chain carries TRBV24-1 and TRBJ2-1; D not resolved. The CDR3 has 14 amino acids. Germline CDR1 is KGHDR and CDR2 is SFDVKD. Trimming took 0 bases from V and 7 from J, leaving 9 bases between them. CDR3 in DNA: TGTGCCACCAGTGATTTGACGGTGGGGAATGAGCAGTTCTTC. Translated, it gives CATSDLTVGNEQFF.

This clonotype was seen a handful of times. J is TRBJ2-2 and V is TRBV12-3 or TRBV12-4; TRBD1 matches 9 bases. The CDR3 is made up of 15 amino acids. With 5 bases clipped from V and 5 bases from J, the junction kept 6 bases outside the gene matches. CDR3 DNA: TGTGCCAGCAGTCTACAGGGGGCAAGAACCGGGGAGCTGTTTTTT. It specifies CASSLQGARTGELFF.

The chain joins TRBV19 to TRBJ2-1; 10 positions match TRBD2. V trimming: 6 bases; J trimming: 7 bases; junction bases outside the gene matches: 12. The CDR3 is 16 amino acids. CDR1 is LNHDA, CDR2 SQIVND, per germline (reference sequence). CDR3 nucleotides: TGTGCCAGTAGCGAACTTAGCGGGGGGCCGGCGAATGAGCAGTTCTTC. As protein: CASSELSGGPANEQFF.

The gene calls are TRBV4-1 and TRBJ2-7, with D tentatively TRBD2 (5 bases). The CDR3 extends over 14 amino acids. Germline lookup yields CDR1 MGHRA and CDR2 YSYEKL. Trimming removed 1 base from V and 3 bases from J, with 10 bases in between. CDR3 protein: CASSQVGELYEQYF. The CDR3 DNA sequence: TGCGCCAGCAGCCAAGTCGGGGAACTCTACGAGCAGTACTTC.

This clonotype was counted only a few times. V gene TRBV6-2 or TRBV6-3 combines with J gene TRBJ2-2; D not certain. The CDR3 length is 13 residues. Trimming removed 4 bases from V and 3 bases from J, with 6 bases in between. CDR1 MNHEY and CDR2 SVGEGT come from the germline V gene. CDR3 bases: TGTGCCAGCAGTTCTGCATACACCGGGGAGCTGTTTTTT. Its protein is CASSSAYTGELFF.

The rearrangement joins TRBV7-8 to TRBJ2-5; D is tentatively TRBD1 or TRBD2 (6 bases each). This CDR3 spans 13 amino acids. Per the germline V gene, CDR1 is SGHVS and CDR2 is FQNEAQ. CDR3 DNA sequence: TGTGCGCTGGGGGGCCCCCCTAAAGAGACCCAGTACTTC. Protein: CALGGPPKETQYF. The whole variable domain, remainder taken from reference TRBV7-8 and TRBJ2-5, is GAGVSQSPRYKVAKRGQDVALRCDPISGHVSLFWYQQALGQGPEFLTYFQNEAQLDKSGLPSDRFFAERPEGSVSTLKIQRTQQEDSAVYLCALGGPPKETQYFGPGTRLLVL.

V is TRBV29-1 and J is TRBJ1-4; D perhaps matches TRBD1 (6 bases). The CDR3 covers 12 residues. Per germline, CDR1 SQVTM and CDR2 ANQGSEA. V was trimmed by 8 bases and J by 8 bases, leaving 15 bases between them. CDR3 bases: TGCAGCACTACAGGGCCGGGCGAAAAACTGTTTTTT. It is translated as CSTTGPGEKLFF.

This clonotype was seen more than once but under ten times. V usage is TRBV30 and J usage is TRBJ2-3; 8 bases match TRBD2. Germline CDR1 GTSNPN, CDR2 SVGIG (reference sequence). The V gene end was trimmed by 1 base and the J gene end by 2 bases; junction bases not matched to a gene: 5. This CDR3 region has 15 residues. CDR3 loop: CAWSEERGTTDTQYF. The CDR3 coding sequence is TGTGCCTGGAGTGAGGAGCGGGGGACCACAGATACGCAGTATTTT.

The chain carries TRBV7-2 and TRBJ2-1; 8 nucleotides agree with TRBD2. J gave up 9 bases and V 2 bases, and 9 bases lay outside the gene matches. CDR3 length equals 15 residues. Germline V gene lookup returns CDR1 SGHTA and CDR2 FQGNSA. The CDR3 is CASSLRGLGVGEQFF. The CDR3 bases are TGTGCCAGCAGCTTAAGGGGACTAGGGGTCGGTGAGCAGTTCTTC.

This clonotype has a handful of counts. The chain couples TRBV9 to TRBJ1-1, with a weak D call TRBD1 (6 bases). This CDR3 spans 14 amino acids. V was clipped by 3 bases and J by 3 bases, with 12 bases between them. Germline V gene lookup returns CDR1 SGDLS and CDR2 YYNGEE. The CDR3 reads CASSGRGADTEAFF. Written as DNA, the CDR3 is TGTGCCAGCAGCGGACGGGGGGCCGACACTGAAGCTTTCTTT.

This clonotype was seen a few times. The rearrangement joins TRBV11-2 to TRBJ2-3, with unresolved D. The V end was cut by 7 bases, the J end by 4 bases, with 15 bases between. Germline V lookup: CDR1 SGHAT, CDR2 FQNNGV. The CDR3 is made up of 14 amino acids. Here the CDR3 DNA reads TGTGCCAGCACCCCCCGGGCCGCTCCAGATACGCAGTATTTT. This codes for CASTPRAAPDTQYF.

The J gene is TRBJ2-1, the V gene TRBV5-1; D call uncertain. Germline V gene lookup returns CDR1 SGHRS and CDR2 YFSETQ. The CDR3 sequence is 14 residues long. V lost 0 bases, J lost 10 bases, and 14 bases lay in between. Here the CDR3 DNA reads TGCGCCAGCAGCTTGGCCCCCACCCTTGAGGAGCAGTTCTTC. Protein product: CASSLAPTLEEQFF. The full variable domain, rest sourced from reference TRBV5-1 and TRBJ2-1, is KAGVTQTPRYLIKTRGQQVTLSCSPISGHRSVSWYQQTPGQGLQFLFEYFSETQRNKGNFPGRFSGRQFSNSRSEMNVSTLELGDSALYLCASSLAPTLEEQFFGPGTRLTVL.

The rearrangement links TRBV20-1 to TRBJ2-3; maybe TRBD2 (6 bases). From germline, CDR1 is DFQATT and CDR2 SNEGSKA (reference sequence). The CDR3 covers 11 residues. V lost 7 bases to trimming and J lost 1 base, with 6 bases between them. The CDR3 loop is CSGGGTDTQYF. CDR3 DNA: TGCAGTGGCGGGGGCACAGATACGCAGTATTTT.

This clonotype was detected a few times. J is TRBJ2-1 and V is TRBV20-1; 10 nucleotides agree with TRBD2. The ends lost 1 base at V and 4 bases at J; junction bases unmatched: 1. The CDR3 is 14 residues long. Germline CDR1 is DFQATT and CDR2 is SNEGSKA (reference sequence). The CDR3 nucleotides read TGCAGTGCTAGAGGTAGCGGGGGGTACAATGAGCAGTTCTTC. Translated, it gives CSARGSGGYNEQFF.